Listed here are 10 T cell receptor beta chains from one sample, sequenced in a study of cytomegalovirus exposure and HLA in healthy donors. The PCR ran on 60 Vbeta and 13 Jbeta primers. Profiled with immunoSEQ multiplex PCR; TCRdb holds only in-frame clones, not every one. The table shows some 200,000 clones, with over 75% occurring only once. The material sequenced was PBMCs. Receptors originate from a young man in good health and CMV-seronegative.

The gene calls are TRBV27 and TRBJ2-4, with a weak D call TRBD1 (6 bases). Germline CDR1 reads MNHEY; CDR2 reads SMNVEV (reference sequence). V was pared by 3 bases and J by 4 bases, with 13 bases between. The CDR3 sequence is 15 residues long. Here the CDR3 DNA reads TGTGCCAGCAGTTTCTCCGGGACACTTAAAAACATTCAGTACTTC. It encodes CASSFSGTLKNIQYF.

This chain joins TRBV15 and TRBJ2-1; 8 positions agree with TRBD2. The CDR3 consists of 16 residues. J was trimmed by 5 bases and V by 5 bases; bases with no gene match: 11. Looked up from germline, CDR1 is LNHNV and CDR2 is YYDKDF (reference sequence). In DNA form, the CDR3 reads TGTGCCACCAGCCCCAGAGAAGCGGGAGTCCACAATGAGCAGTTCTTC. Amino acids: CATSPREAGVHNEQFF. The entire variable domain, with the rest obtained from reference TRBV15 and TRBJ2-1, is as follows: DAMVIQNPRYQVTQFGKPVTLSCSQTLNHNVMYWYQQKSSQAPKLLFHYYDKDFNNEADTPDNFQSRRPNTSFCFLDIRSPGLGDTAMYLCATSPREAGVHNEQFFGPGTRLTVL.

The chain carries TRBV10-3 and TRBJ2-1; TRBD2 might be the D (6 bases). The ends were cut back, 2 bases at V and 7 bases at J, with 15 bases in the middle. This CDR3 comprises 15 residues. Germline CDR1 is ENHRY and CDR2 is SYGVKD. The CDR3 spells CAISETGGGSNEQFF. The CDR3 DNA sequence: TGTGCCATCAGTGAGACAGGAGGAGGGAGTAATGAGCAGTTCTTC.

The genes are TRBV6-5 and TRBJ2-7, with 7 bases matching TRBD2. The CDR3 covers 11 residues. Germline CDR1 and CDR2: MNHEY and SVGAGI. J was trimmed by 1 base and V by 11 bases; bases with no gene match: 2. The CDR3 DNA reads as TGTGCCGCGGGGGTTTCCTACGAGCAGTACTTC. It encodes CAAGVSYEQYF.

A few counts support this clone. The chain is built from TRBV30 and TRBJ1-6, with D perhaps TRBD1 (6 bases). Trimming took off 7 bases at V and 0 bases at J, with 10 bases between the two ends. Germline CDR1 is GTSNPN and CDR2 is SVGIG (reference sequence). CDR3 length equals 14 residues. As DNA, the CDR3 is TGTGCCTCTAGGGGGTCCTCCTATAATTCACCCCTCCACTTT. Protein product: CASRGSSYNSPLHF.

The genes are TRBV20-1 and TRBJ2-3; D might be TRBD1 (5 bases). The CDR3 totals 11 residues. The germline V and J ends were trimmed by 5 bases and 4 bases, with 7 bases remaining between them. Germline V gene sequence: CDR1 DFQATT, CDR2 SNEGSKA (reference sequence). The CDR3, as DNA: TGCAGTGCTCTAGGGGCAGATACGCAGTATTTT. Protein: CSALGADTQYF.

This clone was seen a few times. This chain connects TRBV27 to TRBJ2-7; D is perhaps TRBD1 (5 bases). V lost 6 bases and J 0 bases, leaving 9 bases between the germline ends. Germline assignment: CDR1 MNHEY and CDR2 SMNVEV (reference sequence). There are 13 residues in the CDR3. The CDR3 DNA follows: TGTGCCAGCAGGTACAGGTCCTCCTACGAGCAGTACTTC. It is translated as CASRYRSSYEQYF.

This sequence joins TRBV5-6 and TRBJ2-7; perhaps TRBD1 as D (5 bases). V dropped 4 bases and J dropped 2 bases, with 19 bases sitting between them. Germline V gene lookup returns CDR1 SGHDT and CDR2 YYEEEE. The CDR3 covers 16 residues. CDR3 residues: CASSTWLQGSAYEQYF. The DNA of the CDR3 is TGTGCCAGCAGCACCTGGTTGCAGGGATCAGCCTACGAGCAGTACTTC.

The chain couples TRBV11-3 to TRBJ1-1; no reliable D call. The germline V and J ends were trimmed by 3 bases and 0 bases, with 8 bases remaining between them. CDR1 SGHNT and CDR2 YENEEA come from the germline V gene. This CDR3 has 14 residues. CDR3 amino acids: CASSFNSMNTEAFF. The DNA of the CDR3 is TGTGCCAGCAGCTTTAACAGTATGAACACTGAAGCTTTCTTT.

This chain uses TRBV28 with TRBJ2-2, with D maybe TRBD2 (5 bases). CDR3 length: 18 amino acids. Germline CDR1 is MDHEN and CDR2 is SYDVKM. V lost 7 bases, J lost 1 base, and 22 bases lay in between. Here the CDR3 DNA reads TGTGCCAGCATCCCAGAGGGTAGCCCTGATTTGAACACCGGGGAGCTGTTTTTT. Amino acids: CASIPEGSPDLNTGELFF.